Each of the 30 T cell receptor beta chains below was sequenced from the same sample in a study of radiotherapy plus CTLA-4 blockade in lung cancer. Data came from immunoSEQ multiplex PCR; TCRdb stores just in-frame clones and leaves some out. The sample has about 90,000 clones; about 85% are singletons. Sequencing used peripheral blood, obtained from a patient treated with radiotherapy plus ipilimumab. These receptors were collected from a human donor with non-small cell lung cancer that progressed on radiotherapy plus ipilimumab.

This chain links TRBV5-1 with TRBJ2-7; 7 bases agree with TRBD2. Trimming took 7 bases from V and 6 from J; bases not matched to a gene: 4. The CDR3 length is 11 residues. In germline, CDR1 is SGHRS, CDR2 YFSETQ. CDR3 residues: CASERGGEQYF. In DNA, the CDR3 is TGCGCCAGCGAGCGGGGAGGCGAGCAGTACTTC. Full variable domain (remainder filled in from reference TRBV5-1 and TRBJ2-7): KAGVTQTPRYLIKTRGQQVTLSCSPISGHRSVSWYQQTPGQGLQFLFEYFSETQRNKGNFPGRFSGRQFSNSRSEMNVSTLELGDSALYLCASERGGEQYFGPGTRLTVT.

The V call is TRBV18, the J call TRBJ1-4; D gene unclear. Germline lookup yields CDR1 KGHSH and CDR2 LQKENI. The CDR3 runs to 16 residues. The V gene lost 3 bases and the J gene lost 0 bases, with 11 bases spanning the gap. Here the CDR3 DNA reads TGTGCCAGCTCACCCTTACCGGCCGCAACTAATGAAAAACTGTTTTTT. This encodes CASSPLPAATNEKLFF.

This chain links TRBV7-8 with TRBJ1-1; D uncertain. The CDR3 contains 13 residues. Germline loops: CDR1 SGHVS, CDR2 FQNEAQ. Trimming took 1 base from V and 0 from J, leaving 3 bases between them. The CDR3 nucleotides are TGTGCCAGCAGCTTAGAGCTGAACACTGAAGCTTTCTTT. Translating it yields CASSLELNTEAFF.

The V and J genes are TRBV6-4 and TRBJ1-1; 8 nucleotides agree with TRBD1. The CDR3 is made up of 14 amino acids. The V and J ends lost 4 bases and 5 bases, in that order; junction bases with no gene match: 6. Germline CDR1 is MRHNA and CDR2 is SNTAGT. Here the CDR3 reads CASSAGTGGTEAFF. The DNA for the CDR3 is TGTGCCAGCAGTGCAGGGACAGGAGGAACTGAAGCTTTCTTT.

This chain uses TRBV2 with TRBJ1-4; a weak D match, TRBD1 (6 bases). The germline gives CDR1 SNHLY, CDR2 FYNNEI. With 8 bases removed from V and 3 bases from J, the gap between germline ends came to 10 bases. This CDR3 is 13 amino acids long. The CDR3 region is CASEYRANEKLFF. CDR3 nucleotides: TGTGCCAGCGAGTACAGGGCTAATGAAAAACTGTTTTTT.

The chain uses TRBV10-3 and TRBJ2-4; 9 nucleotides match TRBD1. This CDR3 is built from 14 residues. After removal of 8 bases from V and 6 bases from J, the junction contained 8 bases not matched to a gene. In germline, CDR1 is ENHRY, CDR2 SYGVKD. CDR3: CAIARDRDANIQYF. The CDR3 region has the DNA TGTGCCATCGCCCGGGACAGGGACGCAAACATTCAGTACTTC.

The rearrangement uses TRBV15 and TRBJ1-1; D remains ambiguous. Germline-derived CDR1 and CDR2 are LNHNV and YYDKDF (reference sequence). Trimming took off 5 bases at V and 1 base at J, with 8 bases between the two ends. This CDR3 comprises 13 residues. The CDR3 region has the DNA TGTGCCACCAGCGCCCGGAAGAACACTGAAGCTTTCTTT. It encodes CATSARKNTEAFF. The full variable domain, in which reference TRBV15 and TRBJ1-1 provide the parts outside the CDR3, is DAMVIQNPRYQVTQFGKPVTLSCSQTLNHNVMYWYQQKSSQAPKLLFHYYDKDFNNEADTPDNFQSRRPNTSFCFLDIRSPGLGDTAMYLCATSARKNTEAFFGQGTRLTVV.

In its sample, this clone was seen a few times. The chain uses TRBV2 and TRBJ2-6, with D perhaps matching TRBD1 (6 bases). Germline V CDR1 and CDR2: SNHLY, FYNNEI. Trimming pared 2 bases from V and 4 bases from J, leaving 18 bases between. The length of the CDR3 is 18 residues. CDR3 bases: TGTGCCAGCAGTGAACAGCAGGGGCGCTGGACCGGGGCCAACGTCCTGACTTTC. Encoded protein: CASSEQQGRWTGANVLTF.

J is TRBJ2-3 and V is TRBV30, with 9 bases identical to TRBD2. The CDR3 sequence is 15 residues long. The junction had 3 bases not matched to a gene; V was cut back by 2 bases and J by 0 bases. Germline assignment: CDR1 GTSNPN and CDR2 SVGIG (reference sequence). The CDR3 DNA is TGTGCCTGGAGTCAAGCGGGGGGCAGCACAGATACGCAGTATTTT. Translation: CAWSQAGGSTDTQYF.

V usage is TRBV11-2 and J usage is TRBJ1-5, with D possibly matching TRBD1 (6 bases). The CDR3 is made up of 16 amino acids. The germline gives CDR1 SGHAT, CDR2 FQNNGV. V lost 5 bases, J lost 0 bases, and 14 bases lay in between. The CDR3 nucleotides read TGTGCCAGCAGCCAAGGGGGACTGTATAGCAATCAGCCCCAGCATTTT. The encoded protein is CASSQGGLYSNQPQHF.

The V call is TRBV11-1, the J call TRBJ2-7; no reliable D call. V was shortened by 4 bases and J by 3 bases, with 4 bases between the two germline ends. The CDR3 has 11 residues. Germline V gene sequence: CDR1 SGHAT, CDR2 FQDESV (reference sequence). Here the CDR3 DNA reads TGTGCCAGCAGCTCCTTCTACGAGCAGTACTTC. Amino acids: CASSSFYEQYF.

V is TRBV27 and J is TRBJ1-1; D unclear. The CDR3 has 14 amino acids. Per germline, CDR1 MNHEY and CDR2 SMNVEV (reference sequence). Between the trimmed V and J ends, which lost 0 bases and 1 base, there was a span of 6 bases. The CDR3 sequence is CASSLSRGNTEAFF. The CDR3 coding sequence is TGTGCCAGCAGTTTATCTCGTGGGAACACTGAAGCTTTCTTT.

This clone showed up just a few times. The gene calls are TRBV2 and TRBJ1-2, with TRBD1 as a possible D gene (5 bases). Per germline, CDR1 SNHLY and CDR2 FYNNEI. CDR3 size: 11 residues. The germline V and J ends were trimmed by 5 bases and 12 bases, with 13 bases remaining between them. For the CDR3, the DNA is TGTGCCAGCAGTTTCAGGGTTGAAGACACCTTC. It yields the protein CASSFRVEDTF. Drawing the rest from reference TRBV2 and TRBJ1-2, the complete variable domain is EPEVTQTPSHQVTQMGQEVILRCVPISNHLYFYWYRQILGQKVEFLVSFYNNEISEKSEIFDDQFSVERPDGSNFTLKIRSTKLEDSAMYFCASSFRVEDTFGSGTRLTVV.

The chain employs TRBV7-2 and TRBJ1-4, with D hard to call. This CDR3 has 15 amino acids. Germline CDR1 and CDR2: SGHTA and FQGNSA. The V gene lost 3 bases and the J gene lost 2 bases, with 10 bases spanning the gap. The CDR3 sequence is CASSLSSGTNEKLFF. As DNA, the CDR3 is TGTGCCAGCAGCTTGTCTTCCGGGACTAATGAAAAACTGTTTTTT. The full variable domain, its missing parts supplied by reference TRBV7-2 and TRBJ1-4, is GAGVSQSPSNKVTEKGKDVELRCDPISGHTALYWYRQSLGQGLEFLIYFQGNSAPDKSGLPSDRFSAERTGGSVSTLTIQRTQQEDSAVYLCASSLSSGTNEKLFFGSGTQLSVL.

There are a few counts of this clone. The chain is built from TRBV4-2 and TRBJ2-7; D not certain. The V and J ends lost 4 bases and 2 bases respectively, with 9 bases between them. The CDR3 length is 13 residues. In germline, CDR1 is LGHNA, CDR2 YNFKEQ. The CDR3 DNA sequence: TGTGCCAGCAGCCGGTACACTACCTACGAGCAGTACTTC. It translates to CASSRYTTYEQYF.

Concerning this clone: Other nucleotide sequences from this sample produce the same CDR3. The chain uses TRBV5-1 and TRBJ2-7; 7 bases fit TRBD1. This CDR3 is built from 13 residues. CDR1 and CDR2 from the germline V gene are SGHRS and YFSETQ. Trimming took 4 bases from V and 3 from J; bases not matched to a gene: 4. The CDR3 DNA reads TGCGCCAGCAGCCAGGACAGGTTCTACGAGCAGTACTTC. This codes for CASSQDRFYEQYF.

V is TRBV23-1 and J is TRBJ1-3, with D hard to call. TRBV23-1 belongs to the ORF category, with a function that is uncertain. V shed 0 bases and J shed 0 bases, with 9 bases lying between them. The CDR3 extends over 16 amino acids. The CDR3 region has the DNA TGCGCCAGCAGTCAATCGGCCAAATCCTCTGGAAACACCATATATTTT. It is translated as CASSQSAKSSGNTIYF.

CDR3 protein: CSGGQGIYEQYF. The CDR3 region has the DNA TGCAGCGGTGGACAGGGGATATACGAGCAGTACTTC. The chain is built from TRBV29-1 and TRBJ2-7; 9 nucleotides line up with TRBD1. Germline assignment: CDR1 SQVTM and CDR2 ANQGSEA. V was clipped by 7 bases and J by 4 bases; unmatched bases: 5. CDR3 length: 12 amino acids.

The chain joins TRBV13 to TRBJ1-1, with 7 nucleotides matching TRBD1. From germline, CDR1 is PRHDT and CDR2 FYEKMQ (reference sequence). The length of the CDR3 is 16 residues. J was trimmed by 0 bases and V by 5 bases; bases with no gene match: 9. This chain's CDR3 is CASSTRQGAMNTEAFF. CDR3 DNA sequence: TGTGCCAGCAGCACCCGACAGGGTGCCATGAACACTGAAGCTTTCTTT.

The rearrangement links TRBV5-8 to TRBJ1-1, with D perhaps TRBD1 (5 bases). In germline, CDR1 is SGHTS, CDR2 YDEGEE. The length of the CDR3 is 13 residues. V dropped 0 bases and J dropped 6 bases, with 9 bases sitting between them. CDR3 residues: CASSLVKGSEAFF. The CDR3 DNA is TGTGCCAGCAGCTTGGTGAAGGGGTCTGAAGCTTTCTTT. The full variable domain, its missing parts supplied by reference TRBV5-8 and TRBJ1-1, is EAGVTQSPTHLIKTRGQQATLRCSPISGHTSVYWYQQALGLGLQFLLWYDEGEERNRGNFPPRFSGRQFPNYSSELNVNALELEDSALYLCASSLVKGSEAFFGQGTRLTVV.

The rearrangement joins TRBV7-6 to TRBJ1-2, with TRBD1 as a possible D gene (5 bases). The CDR3 runs 12 residues. The germline gives CDR1 SGHVS, CDR2 FNYEAQ. Trimming shortened V by 10 bases and J by 8 bases, and 17 bases separated the two germline ends. The chain's CDR3 is CATEGWSIGYTF. CDR3 sequence (DNA): TGTGCCACTGAGGGGTGGTCAATCGGCTACACCTTC.

This chain links TRBV19 with TRBJ1-2, with 7 bases lining up with TRBD1. This CDR3 contains 15 residues. Unmatched junction bases numbered 10, after V lost 5 bases and J lost 4 bases. Looked up from germline, CDR1 is LNHDA and CDR2 is SQIVND (reference sequence). CDR3 residues: CASSPRTGISYGYTF. The CDR3 DNA sequence: TGTGCCAGTAGTCCACGGACAGGAATATCCTATGGCTACACCTTC.

The chain combines TRBV18 with TRBJ2-5; a weak D match, TRBD2 (5 bases). Trimming removed 5 bases from V and 5 bases from J, with 9 bases in between. From germline, CDR1 is KGHSH and CDR2 LQKENI. This CDR3 is 12 amino acids long. The DNA for the CDR3 is TGTGCCAGCTCAGCACGAGGGGAGACCCAGTACTTC. Translated, it gives CASSARGETQYF.

CDR3 protein: CASSPDPNQPQHF. CDR3 DNA sequence: TGCGCCAGCAGCCCCGACCCCAATCAGCCCCAGCATTTT. The gene calls are TRBV5-1 and TRBJ1-5; D remains unclear. The V gene lost 4 bases and the J gene lost 3 bases, with 8 bases spanning the gap. In germline, CDR1 is SGHRS, CDR2 YFSETQ. CDR3 length: 13 amino acids. Combining the CDR3 with reference TRBV5-1 and TRBJ1-5 gives the whole variable domain KAGVTQTPRYLIKTRGQQVTLSCSPISGHRSVSWYQQTPGQGLQFLFEYFSETQRNKGNFPGRFSGRQFSNSRSEMNVSTLELGDSALYLCASSPDPNQPQHFGDGTRLSIL.

The chain carries TRBV7-9 and TRBJ2-7; D is undetermined. This CDR3 is built from 11 residues. V gave up 8 bases and J gave up 1 base, with 6 bases separating them. The germline V gene has CDR1 SEHNR and CDR2 FQNEAQ (reference sequence). The CDR3 nucleotides read TGTGCCAGCGGCCCGTCCTACGAGCAGTACTTC. Its protein product is CASGPSYEQYF.

The chain combines TRBV11-2 with TRBJ2-7, with D perhaps TRBD1 (5 bases). Germline V gives CDR1 SGHAT, CDR2 FQNNGV. V lost 7 bases to trimming and J lost 4 bases, with 20 bases between them. The CDR3 loop spans 15 amino acids. CDR3 sequence: CASTPKTPDRYEQYF. The CDR3 coding sequence is TGTGCCAGCACCCCCAAGACCCCCGACAGATACGAGCAGTACTTC. Variable domain in full (rest from reference TRBV11-2 and TRBJ2-7): EAGVAQSPRYKIIEKRQSVAFWCNPISGHATLYWYQQILGQGPKLLIQFQNNGVVDDSQLPKDRFSAERLKGVDSTLKIQPAKLEDSAVYLCASTPKTPDRYEQYFGPGTRLTVT.

The V gene is TRBV7-2, the J gene TRBJ2-7, with 9 bases aligning to TRBD2. J gave up 5 bases and V 4 bases, and 6 bases lay outside the gene matches. The CDR3 sequence is 14 residues long. Germline V gene sequence: CDR1 SGHTA, CDR2 FQGNSA. The CDR3 sequence is CASSSRSGSHEQYF. The CDR3 DNA sequence: TGTGCCAGCAGCTCCCGTAGCGGGAGCCACGAGCAGTACTTC.

The J gene is TRBJ2-7, the V gene TRBV2; a possible D gene is TRBD2 (6 bases). The germline CDR1 and CDR2 sequences are SNHLY and FYNNEI. Trimming stripped 8 bases from V and 7 bases from J, with 6 bases between. This CDR3 comprises 9 residues. The CDR3 protein is CASGREQYF. CDR3 nucleotide sequence: TGTGCCAGCGGGAGGGAGCAGTACTTC. The full variable domain, with the rest looked up from reference TRBV2 and TRBJ2-7, is EPEVTQTPSHQVTQMGQEVILRCVPISNHLYFYWYRQILGQKVEFLVSFYNNEISEKSEIFDDQFSVERPDGSNFTLKIRSTKLEDSAMYFCASGREQYFGPGTRLTVT.

The V gene is TRBV6-5, the J gene TRBJ1-6; D unclear. V was pared by 7 bases and J by 6 bases, with 13 bases between. Germline values: CDR1 MNHEY, CDR2 SVGAGI. The CDR3 sequence is 14 residues long. CDR3 nucleotides: TGTGCCAGCACCCAGACACCTCTTAATTCACCCCTCCACTTT. Protein sequence: CASTQTPLNSPLHF.

The CDR3 loop reads CASSAPQETQYF. CDR3 bases: TGTGCCAGCAGTGCCCCACAAGAGACCCAGTACTTC. The chain uses TRBV25-1 and TRBJ2-5; D call uncertain. V was pared by 4 bases and J by 2 bases, with 5 bases between. Germline V gene sequence: CDR1 MGHDK, CDR2 SYGVNS. The CDR3 length is 12 residues.